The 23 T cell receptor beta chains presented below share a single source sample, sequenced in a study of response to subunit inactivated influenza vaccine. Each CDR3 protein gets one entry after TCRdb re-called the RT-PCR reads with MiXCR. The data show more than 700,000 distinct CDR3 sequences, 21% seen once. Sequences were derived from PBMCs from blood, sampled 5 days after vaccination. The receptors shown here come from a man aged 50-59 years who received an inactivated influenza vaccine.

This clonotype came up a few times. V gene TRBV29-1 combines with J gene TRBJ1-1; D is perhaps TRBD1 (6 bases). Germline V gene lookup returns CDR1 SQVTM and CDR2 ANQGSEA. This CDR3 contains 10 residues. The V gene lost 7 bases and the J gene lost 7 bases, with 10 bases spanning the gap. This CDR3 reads CSAGHLEAFF. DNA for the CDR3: TGCAGCGCGGGACACCTTGAAGCTTTCTTT.

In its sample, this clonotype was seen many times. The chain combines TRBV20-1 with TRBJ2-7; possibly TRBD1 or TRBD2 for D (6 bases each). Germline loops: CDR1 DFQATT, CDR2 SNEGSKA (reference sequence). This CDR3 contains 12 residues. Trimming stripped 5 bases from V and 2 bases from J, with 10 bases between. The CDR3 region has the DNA TGCAGTGCTTTCGGGGGCACCTACGAGCAGTACTTC. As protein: CSAFGGTYEQYF.

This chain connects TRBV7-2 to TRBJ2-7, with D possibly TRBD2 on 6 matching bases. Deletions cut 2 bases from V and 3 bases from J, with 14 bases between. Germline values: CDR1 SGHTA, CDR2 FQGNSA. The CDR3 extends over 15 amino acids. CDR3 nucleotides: TGTGCCAGCAGCTTAATCGGGAGCATCAACTACGAGCAGTACTTC. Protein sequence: CASSLIGSINYEQYF.

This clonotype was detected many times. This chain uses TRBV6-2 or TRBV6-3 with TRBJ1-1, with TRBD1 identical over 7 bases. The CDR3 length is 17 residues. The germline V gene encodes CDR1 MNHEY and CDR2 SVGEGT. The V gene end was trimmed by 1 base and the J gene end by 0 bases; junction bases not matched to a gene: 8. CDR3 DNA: TGTGCCAGCAGTTACTTCGGACAGGATGATATGAACACTGAAGCTTTCTTT. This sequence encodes CASSYFGQDDMNTEAFF.

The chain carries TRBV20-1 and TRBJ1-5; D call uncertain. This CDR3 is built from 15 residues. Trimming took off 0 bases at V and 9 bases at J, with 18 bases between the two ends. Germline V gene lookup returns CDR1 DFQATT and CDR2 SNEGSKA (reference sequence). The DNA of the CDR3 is TGCAGTGCTAGAGACCCGGCCGAGGGTCCTGGGCCCCAGCATTTT. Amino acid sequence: CSARDPAEGPGPQHF.

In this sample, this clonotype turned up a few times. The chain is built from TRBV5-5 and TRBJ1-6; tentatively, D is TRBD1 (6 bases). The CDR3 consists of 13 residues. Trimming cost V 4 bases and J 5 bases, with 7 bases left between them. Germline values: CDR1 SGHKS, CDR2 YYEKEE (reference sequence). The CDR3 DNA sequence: TGTGCCAGCAGCCGACAGGATAATTCACCCCTCCACTTT. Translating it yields CASSRQDNSPLHF.

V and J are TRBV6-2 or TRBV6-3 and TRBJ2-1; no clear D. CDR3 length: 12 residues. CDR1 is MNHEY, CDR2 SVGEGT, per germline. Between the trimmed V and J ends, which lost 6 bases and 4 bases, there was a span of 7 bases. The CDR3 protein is CASSQRYNEQFF. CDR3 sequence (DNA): TGTGCCAGCAGCCAACGATACAATGAGCAGTTCTTC.

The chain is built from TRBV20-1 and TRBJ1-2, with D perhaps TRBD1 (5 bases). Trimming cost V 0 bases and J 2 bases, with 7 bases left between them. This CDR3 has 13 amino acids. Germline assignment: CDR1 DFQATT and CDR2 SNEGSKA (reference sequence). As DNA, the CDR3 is TGCAGTGCTAGAGAAAAGGGGAACTATGGCTACACCTTC. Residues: CSAREKGNYGYTF.

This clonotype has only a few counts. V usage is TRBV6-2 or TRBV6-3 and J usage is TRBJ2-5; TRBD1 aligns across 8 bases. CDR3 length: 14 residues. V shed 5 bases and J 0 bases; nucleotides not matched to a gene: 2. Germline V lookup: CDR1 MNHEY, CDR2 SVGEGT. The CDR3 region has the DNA TGTGCCAGCAGTACGACAGGGGACCAAGAGACCCAGTACTTC. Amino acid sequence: CASSTTGDQETQYF.

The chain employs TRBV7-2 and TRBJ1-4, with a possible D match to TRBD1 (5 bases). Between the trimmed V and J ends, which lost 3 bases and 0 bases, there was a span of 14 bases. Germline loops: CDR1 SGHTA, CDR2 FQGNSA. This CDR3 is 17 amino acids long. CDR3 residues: CASSLGVVTATNEKLFF. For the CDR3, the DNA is TGTGCCAGCAGCTTGGGGGTTGTTACAGCAACTAATGAAAAACTGTTTTTT.

The CDR3 DNA follows: TGTGCCAGCAGATCCGGGACGAACGGAAACACCATATATTTT. It yields the protein CASRSGTNGNTIYF. The chain links TRBV6-1 to TRBJ1-3; D might be TRBD1 (5 bases). CDR3 length: 14 amino acids. The V end was cut by 6 bases, the J end by 4 bases, with 13 bases between. CDR1 is MNHNS and CDR2 is SASEGT in the germline V gene.

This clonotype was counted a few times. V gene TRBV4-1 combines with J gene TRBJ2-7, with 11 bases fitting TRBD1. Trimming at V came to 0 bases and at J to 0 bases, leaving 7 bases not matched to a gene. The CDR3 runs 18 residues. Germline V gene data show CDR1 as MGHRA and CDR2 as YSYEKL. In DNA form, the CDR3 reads TGCGCCAGCAGCCAAGATCGGGACAGGGGGTGGCTCTCCTACGAGCAGTACTTC. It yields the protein CASSQDRDRGWLSYEQYF.

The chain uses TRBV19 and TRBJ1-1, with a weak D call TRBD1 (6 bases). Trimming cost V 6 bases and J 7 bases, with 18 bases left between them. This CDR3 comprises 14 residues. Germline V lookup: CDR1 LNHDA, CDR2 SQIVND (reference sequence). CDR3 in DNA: TGTGCCAGTAGCCGGGGCAGGGGAGGTTTTGAAGCTTTCTTT. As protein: CASSRGRGGFEAFF.

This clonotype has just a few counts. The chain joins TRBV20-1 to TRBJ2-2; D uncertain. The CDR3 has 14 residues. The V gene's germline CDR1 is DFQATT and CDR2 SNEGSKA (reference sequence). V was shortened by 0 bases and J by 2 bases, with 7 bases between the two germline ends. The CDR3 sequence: CSARDLRNTGELFF. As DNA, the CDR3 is TGCAGTGCTAGAGATCTAAGAAACACCGGGGAGCTGTTTTTT.

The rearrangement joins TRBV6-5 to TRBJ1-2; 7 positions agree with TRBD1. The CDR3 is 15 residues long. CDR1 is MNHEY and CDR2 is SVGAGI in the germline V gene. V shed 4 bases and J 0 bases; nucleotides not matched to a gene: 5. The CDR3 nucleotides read TGTGCCAGCAGTTCTTTCAGGGGGACTAACTATGGCTACACCTTC. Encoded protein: CASSSFRGTNYGYTF.

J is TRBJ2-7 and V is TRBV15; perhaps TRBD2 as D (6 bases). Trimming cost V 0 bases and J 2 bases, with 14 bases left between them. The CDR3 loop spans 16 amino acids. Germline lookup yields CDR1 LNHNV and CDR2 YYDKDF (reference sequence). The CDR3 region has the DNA TGTGCCACCAGCAGAGATAGACTAGGAGGGCCCTACGAGCAGTACTTC. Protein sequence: CATSRDRLGGPYEQYF.

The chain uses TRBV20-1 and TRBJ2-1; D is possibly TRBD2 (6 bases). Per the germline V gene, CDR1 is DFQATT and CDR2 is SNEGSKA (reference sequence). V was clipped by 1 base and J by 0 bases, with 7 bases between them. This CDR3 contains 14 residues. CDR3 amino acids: CSARAGASYNEQFF. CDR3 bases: TGCAGTGCTAGAGCGGGAGCCTCCTACAATGAGCAGTTCTTC.

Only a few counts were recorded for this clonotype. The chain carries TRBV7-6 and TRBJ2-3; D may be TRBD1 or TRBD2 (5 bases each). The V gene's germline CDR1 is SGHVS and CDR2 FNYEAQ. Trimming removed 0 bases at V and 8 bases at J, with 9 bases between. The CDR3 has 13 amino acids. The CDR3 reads CASSLAQRGTQYF. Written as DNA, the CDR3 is TGTGCCAGCAGCTTAGCCCAGAGGGGTACGCAGTATTTT.

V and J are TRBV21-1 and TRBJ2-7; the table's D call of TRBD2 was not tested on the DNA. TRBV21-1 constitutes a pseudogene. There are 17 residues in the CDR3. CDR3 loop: CASSKTLGLVFSYEQYF. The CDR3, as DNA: TGTGCCAGCAGCAAAACCCTAGGACTAGTATTCTCCTACGAGCAGTACTTC.

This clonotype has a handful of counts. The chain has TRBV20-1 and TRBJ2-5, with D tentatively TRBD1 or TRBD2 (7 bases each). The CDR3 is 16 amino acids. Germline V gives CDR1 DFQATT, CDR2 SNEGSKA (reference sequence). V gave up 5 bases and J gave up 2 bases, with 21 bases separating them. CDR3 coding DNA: TGCAGTGCTTCTCGACTACAGGGGAGGGCACAAGAGACCCAGTACTTC. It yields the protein CSASRLQGRAQETQYF.

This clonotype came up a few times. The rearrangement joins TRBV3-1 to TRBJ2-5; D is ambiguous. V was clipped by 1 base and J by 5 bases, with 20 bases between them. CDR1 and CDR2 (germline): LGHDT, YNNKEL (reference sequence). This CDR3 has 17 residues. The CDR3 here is CASSQGILLTGSETQYF. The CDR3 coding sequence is TGTGCCAGCAGCCAAGGAATTTTGCTGACTGGCTCTGAGACCCAGTACTTC.

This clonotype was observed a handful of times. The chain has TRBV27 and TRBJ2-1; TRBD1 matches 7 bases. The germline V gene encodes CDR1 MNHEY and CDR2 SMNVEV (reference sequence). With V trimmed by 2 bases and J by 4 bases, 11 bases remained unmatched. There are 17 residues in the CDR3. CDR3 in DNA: TGTGCCAGCAGTTTACGGGACAGTGGCCTCCGATACAATGAGCAGTTCTTC. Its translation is CASSLRDSGLRYNEQFF.

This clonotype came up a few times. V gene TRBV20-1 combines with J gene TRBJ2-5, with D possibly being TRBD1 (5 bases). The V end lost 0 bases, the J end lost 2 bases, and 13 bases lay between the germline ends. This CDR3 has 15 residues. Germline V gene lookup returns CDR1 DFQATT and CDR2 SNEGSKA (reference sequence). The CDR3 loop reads CSARDRVTAQETQYF. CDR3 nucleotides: TGCAGTGCTAGAGATCGGGTGACAGCTCAAGAGACCCAGTACTTC.